Following are 14 T cell receptor beta chains from one sample sequenced in a study of T cells expressing NK-cell markers. One entry per CDR3 protein, without DNA, is what TCRdb gives after re-calling the 5' RACE reads. The table for this sample gives 300,000 to 500,000 distinct CDR3 sequences. Sequenced sample: blood T cells: a sorted CD56 or NKG2C T cell subset, CD4+ or CD8+ T cells, or bulk PBMC T cells (not recorded which). The receptor source for this set is a woman aged 45 to 65 in good health.

The chain is built from TRBV7-8 and TRBJ2-5; as DNA is missing, the TRBD1 call by TCRdb cannot be tested. This CDR3 spans 17 amino acids. The germline CDR1 and CDR2 sequences are SGHVS and FQNEAQ. The chain's CDR3 is CASSLAGSGGYQETQYF.

The chain has TRBV27 and TRBJ2-6; TCRdb names TRBD1, which stays unverified in the absence of DNA. CDR1 and CDR2 (germline): MNHEY, SMNVEV (reference sequence). The CDR3 covers 16 residues. The CDR3 here is CASSPRLRSGANVLTF.

The chain is built from TRBV11-3 and TRBJ2-5; TCRdb picks TRBD1, but there is no DNA to check that call. This CDR3 spans 15 amino acids. Per the germline V gene, CDR1 is SGHNT and CDR2 is YENEEA. The CDR3 sequence: CASSSLATHPETQYF.

J is TRBJ1-4 and V is TRBV5-1. This CDR3 spans 16 amino acids. Germline V gene data show CDR1 as SGHRS and CDR2 as YFSETQ. CDR3 loop: CASSLSKGPFNEKLFF.

V and J are TRBV7-9 and TRBJ2-5; the TCRdb call, TRBD2, lacks DNA for checking. The V gene's germline CDR1 is SEHNR and CDR2 FQNEAQ (reference sequence). CDR3 length: 17 amino acids. The CDR3 is CASSLRRGLAGQETQYF.

This chain joins TRBV12-3 or TRBV12-4 and TRBJ2-2; there is no DNA to check the TCRdb D call of TRBD2. There are 18 residues in the CDR3. This chain's CDR3 is CASSAHEGLAGAVGELFF.

The chain has TRBV7-6 and TRBJ2-6; TCRdb lists TRBD2, though no DNA is available to test this call. Germline values: CDR1 SGHVS, CDR2 FNYEAQ. This CDR3 contains 16 residues. CDR3 sequence: CASSLSSRSGANVLTF.

This chain links TRBV24-1 with TRBJ2-3; TCRdb returns TRBD2, unconfirmable since there is no DNA. The CDR3 is 16 amino acids. Germline-derived CDR1 and CDR2 are KGHDR and SFDVKD. The CDR3 spells CATSDPIGGPLDTQYF.

The genes are TRBV4-1 and TRBJ2-1. Germline CDR1 is MGHRA and CDR2 is YSYEKL. The CDR3 runs to 12 residues. The CDR3: CASSEGKIEQFF.

The chain combines TRBV6-2 or TRBV6-3 with TRBJ2-7; TCRdb returns TRBD2, unconfirmable since there is no DNA. CDR1 is MNHEY, CDR2 SVGEGT, per germline. The CDR3 spans 15 residues. CDR3: CASSYGLAGVFEQYF.

This chain links TRBV18 with TRBJ2-1; the D call of TRBD2 rests on TCRdb alone, since no DNA is present to check it. CDR1 is KGHSH, CDR2 LQKENI, per germline. The CDR3 totals 14 residues. CDR3 protein: CASSPDGGRVEQFF.

This rearrangement joins TRBV5-1 to TRBJ1-5; TCRdb reports TRBD1, a call that lacks DNA to check it against. Germline V gene sequence: CDR1 SGHRS, CDR2 YFSETQ. The CDR3 covers 14 residues. CDR3 residues: CASSLMGVGQPQHF.

This chain uses TRBV5-1 with TRBJ2-1; TCRdb selects TRBD2, and the lack of DNA leaves this call unchecked. Germline V gives CDR1 SGHRS, CDR2 YFSETQ. CDR3 length: 17 residues. CDR3 residues: CASSLGRGGRGYNEQFF.

The rearrangement uses TRBV12-3 or TRBV12-4 and TRBJ2-1; TCRdb proposes TRBD2, but this gene call is untestable without DNA. The CDR3 is 15 amino acids. Here the CDR3 reads CASSPSGGDYNEQFF.